This T cell receptor (beta chain) appears in the sequencing data of a study of T cell changes during pregnancy in multiple sclerosis. V dropped 4 bases and J dropped 2; count of bases not matched to a gene: 4. Germline assignment: CDR1 LNHNV and CDR2 YYDKDF (reference sequence). CDR3 length: 15 amino acids. Sequencing was performed with immunoSEQ multiplex PCR; in TCRdb, only in-frame clones are kept and a portion is missing. Among about 40,000 clones listed, roughly 93% were seen once. The genes are TRBV15 and TRBJ2-7, with 11 bases that match TRBD1. The sequence was obtained from a female donor with multiple sclerosis, enrolled in a pregnancy study. Sample: CD4+ T cells from peripheral blood mononuclear cells, taken before pregnancy. Here the CDR3 reads CATSILGQGAYEQYF. For the CDR3, the DNA is TGTGCCACCAGCATTCTGGGACAGGGGGCCTACGAGCAGTACTTC.